The rows below give T cell receptor beta chains drawn from one sample of a study of post-analysis software for immune sequencing data. TCRdb used MiXCR to reprocess the PCR reads, holding one entry per CDR3 protein. The table includes 430,000 or so distinct CDR3 sequences, less than 40% detected once. Sequenced material: blood. The receptors shown here come from a girl aged 2 to 9 with multiple sclerosis. CDR3s include the opening cysteine and the closing phenylalanine or tryptophan. Each record gives: J gene, clone size, D gene, V gene, CDR3 protein, CDR3 DNA. A D gene is named only where the DNA matches it firmly. Only some rows state a clone size, as once, few, many or a class for expanded clones.

>TRBJ1-1|NA|NA|TRBV29-1
CSVTKGGWRVNTEAFF
TGCAGCGTCACGAAGGGAGGGTGGAGAGTGAACACTGAAGCTTTCTTT
>TRBJ2-3|NA|NA|TRBV28
CASSLWLGTQYF
TGTGCCAGCAGTTTATGGCTAGGGACGCAGTATTTT
>TRBJ2-1|many|NA|TRBV6-1
CASKPSRSGSYNEQFF
TGTGCCAGCAAGCCGAGCCGTAGTGGATCCTACAATGAGCAGTTCTTC
>TRBJ1-2|few|NA|TRBV10-3
CAISQVFNYGYTF
TGTGCCATCAGCCAGGTGTTTAACTATGGCTACACCTTC
>TRBJ2-3|few|NA|TRBV20-1
CSARDNLGTSTDTQYF
TGCAGTGCTAGAGATAATTTGGGGACAAGCACAGATACGCAGTATTTT
>TRBJ2-5|NA|NA|TRBV20-1
CSARDDRGYQETQYF
TGCAGTGCCAGAGACGACCGGGGCTACCAAGAGACCCAGTACTTC
>TRBJ2-7|few|NA|TRBV20-1
CSASDRMYEQYF
TGCAGTGCTAGCGACAGGATGTACGAGCAGTACTTC
>TRBJ1-4|NA|NA|TRBV12-3/TRBV12-4
CASSLAAGLKLFF
TGTGCCAGCAGTTTAGCGGCGGGGTTGAAACTGTTTTTT
>TRBJ1-2|NA|NA|TRBV2
CASSGPSYWGYGYTF
TGTGCCAGCAGTGGCCCTTCCTACTGGGGCTATGGCTACACCTTC
>TRBJ2-5|few|NA|TRBV12-3/TRBV12-4
CASSSRIQETQYF
TGTGCCAGCAGTTCTAGGATCCAAGAGACCCAGTACTTC
>TRBJ2-4|NA|NA|TRBV5-4
CASSTDSWNIQYF
TGTGCCAGCAGTACGGACAGTTGGAACATTCAGTACTTC
>TRBJ2-5|NA|NA|TRBV5-5
CASSLGGAIETQYF
TGTGCCAGCAGCTTGGGGGGGGCAATTGAGACCCAGTACTTC
>TRBJ2-5|NA|TRBD1|TRBV5-1
CASSSPRIGQGGNREQYF
TGCGCCAGCAGTTCTCCCCGAATCGGACAGGGGGGCAACAGGGAGCAGTACTTC
>TRBJ2-4|many|NA|TRBV28
CASKNREDIQYF
TGTGCCAGCAAAAACAGGGAGGACATTCAGTACTTC
>TRBJ1-2|NA|NA|TRBV29-1
CSAWRQGVGYTF
TGCAGCGCCTGGCGGCAGGGCGTTGGCTACACCTTC
>TRBJ2-5|NA|NA|TRBV5-1
CASSLRGLLQETQYF
TGCGCCAGCAGCTTGCGGGGTCTTCTGCAAGAGACCCAGTACTTC
>TRBJ1-1|NA|NA|TRBV20-1
CSASNLNTEAFF
TGCAGTGCTAGTAACCTGAACACTGAAGCTTTCTTT
>TRBJ1-5|many|NA|TRBV25-1
CASSATGNHQPQHF
TGTGCCAGCAGTGCTACAGGTAATCATCAGCCCCAGCATTTT